The clone carrying this TCR beta chain was recorded many times. Its antigen is undetermined. This sample was included in a study of T cells in Graves' hyperthyroidism and ophthalmopathy. General observations from the study: Expanded thyroid clonotypes (above 0.001) were mostly also found in blood.

Thyroid ultrasound, orbital computed tomography, clinical symptoms, and serum thyroxine and TRAb underpinned diagnoses. Authors of the study amplified TCR beta CDR3 regions from RNA transcripts. HTBI primers were employed in a first-round RT-PCR of the TCR CDR3. TCRdb called the multiplex PCR reads again in MiXCR, with one record for every CDR3 protein. The repertoire holds fewer than 500,000 distinct CDR3 sequences, 14% seen once, with less than 20% in the top ten. V was clipped by 3 bases and J by 9 bases, with 9 bases between them. The CDR3 sequence is 12 residues long. Germline V gene data show CDR1 as SGHNT and CDR2 as YENEEA.

This TCR derives from a young woman with Graves' ophthalmopathy. This chain joins TRBV11-3 and TRBJ2-1; the D gene could be TRBD1 or TRBD2 (5 bases each). The source material was blood. The CDR3 reads CASSLGVGEQFF. DNA for the CDR3: TGTGCCAGCAGCTTGGGGGTGGGTGAGCAGTTCTTC.